This TCR beta chain was obtained from a study of Graves' ophthalmopathy and Graves' hyperthyroidism. Study background: The authors collected peripheral blood at initial diagnosis, before any treatment.

Patients were left out if they had other autoimmune diseases, uncontrolled infections, pregnancy or lactation. This clonotype was recorded many times. The antigen is unknown. Trimming left V 1 base short and J 0 bases short, with 10 bases between. Germline CDR1 reads MGHDK; CDR2 reads SYGVNS. This CDR3 has 15 amino acids. Broader study findings: Blood also held most thyroid clonotypes expanded above 0.001 frequency.

TCR beta CDR3 regions were amplified from RNA transcripts. An initial RT-PCR round employing HTBI primers preceded a second-round multiplex PCR. TCRdb ran MiXCR on the multiplex PCR reads and lists one entry per CDR3 protein. The data contain about 740,000 distinct CDR3 sequences, about 44% of them singletons. The rearrangement links TRBV25-1 to TRBJ2-7; the D gene could be TRBD1 or TRBD2 (6 bases each). Input material: peripheral blood. The sequence was obtained from an adult man with Graves' ophthalmopathy. In DNA, the CDR3 is TGTGCCAGCAGTGAATTCGGGGGCAACTCCTACGAGCAGTACTTC. Protein product: CASSEFGGNSYEQYF.